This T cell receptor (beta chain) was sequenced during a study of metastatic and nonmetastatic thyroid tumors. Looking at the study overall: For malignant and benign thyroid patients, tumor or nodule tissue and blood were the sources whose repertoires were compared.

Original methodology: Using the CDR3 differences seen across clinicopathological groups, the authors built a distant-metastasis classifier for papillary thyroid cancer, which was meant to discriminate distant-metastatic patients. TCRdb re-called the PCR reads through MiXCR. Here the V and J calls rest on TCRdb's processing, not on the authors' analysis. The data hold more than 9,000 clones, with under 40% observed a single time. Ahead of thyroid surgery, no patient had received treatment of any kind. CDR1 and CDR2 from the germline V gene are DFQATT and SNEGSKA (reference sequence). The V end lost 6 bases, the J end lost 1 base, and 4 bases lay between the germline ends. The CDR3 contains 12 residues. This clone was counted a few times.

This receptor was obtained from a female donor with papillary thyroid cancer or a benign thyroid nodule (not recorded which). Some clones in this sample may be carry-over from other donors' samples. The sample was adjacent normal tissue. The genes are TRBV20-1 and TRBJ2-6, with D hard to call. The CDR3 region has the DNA TGCAGTGCCGGATCTGGGGCCAACGTCCTGACTTTC. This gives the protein CSAGSGANVLTF.